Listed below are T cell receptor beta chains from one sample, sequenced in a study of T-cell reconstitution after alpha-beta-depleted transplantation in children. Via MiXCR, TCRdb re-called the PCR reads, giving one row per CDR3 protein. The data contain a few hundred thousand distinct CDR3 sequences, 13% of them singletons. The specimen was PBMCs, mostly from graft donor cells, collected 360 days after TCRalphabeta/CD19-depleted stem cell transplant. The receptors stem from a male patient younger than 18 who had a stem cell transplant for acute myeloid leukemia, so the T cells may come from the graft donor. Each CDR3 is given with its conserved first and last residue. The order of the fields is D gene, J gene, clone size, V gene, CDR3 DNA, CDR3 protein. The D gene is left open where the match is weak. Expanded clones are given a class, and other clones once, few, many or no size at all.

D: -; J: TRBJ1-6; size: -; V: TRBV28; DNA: TGTGCCAGCAGGCGGGACCGCCAATCACCCCTCCACTTT; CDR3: CASRRDRQSPLHF
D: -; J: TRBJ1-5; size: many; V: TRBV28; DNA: TGTGCCAGCAGTGACTCCCTTAGTAGGGGCAATCAGCCCCAGCATTTT; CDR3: CASSDSLSRGNQPQHF
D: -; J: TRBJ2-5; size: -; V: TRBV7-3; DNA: TGTGCCAGCAGCCAAGGACTATCACAAGAGACCCAGTACTTC; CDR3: CASSQGLSQETQYF
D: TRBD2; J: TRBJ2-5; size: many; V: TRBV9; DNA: TGTGCCAGCAGCGTAGGGAGTAGCGGGTACCAAGAGACCCAGTACTTC; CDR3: CASSVGSSGYQETQYF
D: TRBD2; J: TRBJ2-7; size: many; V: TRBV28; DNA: TGTGCCAGCAGTGCACCGGGACTAGCGGCCTACCAGCAGTACTTC; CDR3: CASSAPGLAAYQQYF
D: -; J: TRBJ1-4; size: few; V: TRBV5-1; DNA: TGCGCCAGCAGCTTGATCGCAGGGGAGGAAAAACTGTTTTTT; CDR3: CASSLIAGEEKLFF
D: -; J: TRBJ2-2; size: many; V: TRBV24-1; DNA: TGTGCCACCAGTCCTCGGACAGTGAACACCGGGGAGCTGTTTTTT; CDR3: CATSPRTVNTGELFF
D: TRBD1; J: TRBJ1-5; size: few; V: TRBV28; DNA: TGTGCCAGCAGTCTGGTGGACAGGAAAAATCAGCCCCAGCATTTT; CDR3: CASSLVDRKNQPQHF
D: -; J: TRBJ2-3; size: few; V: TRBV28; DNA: TGTGCCAGCAGCCCATCCGGGAGTAGGTCAGATACGCAGTATTTT; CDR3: CASSPSGSRSDTQYF
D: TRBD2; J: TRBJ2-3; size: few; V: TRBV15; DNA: TGTGCCACCAGCAGAGTTAGCGGGGGGAGCACAGATACGCAGTATTTT; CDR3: CATSRVSGGSTDTQYF
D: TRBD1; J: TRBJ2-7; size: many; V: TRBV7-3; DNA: TGTGCCAGCAGCTTATACAGGGGACAGTCCTACGAGCAGTACTTC; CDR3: CASSLYRGQSYEQYF
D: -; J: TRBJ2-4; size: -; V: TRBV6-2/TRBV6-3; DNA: TGTGCCAGCAGCCTACATCGGCGACCCAAAGCCAAAAACATTCAGTACTTC; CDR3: CASSLHRRPKAKNIQYF
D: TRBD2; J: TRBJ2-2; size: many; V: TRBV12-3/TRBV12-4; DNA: TGTGCCAGCAGTTTCTCTAGCGGGGGAGACCACGGGGAGCTGTTTTTT; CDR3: CASSFSSGGDHGELFF